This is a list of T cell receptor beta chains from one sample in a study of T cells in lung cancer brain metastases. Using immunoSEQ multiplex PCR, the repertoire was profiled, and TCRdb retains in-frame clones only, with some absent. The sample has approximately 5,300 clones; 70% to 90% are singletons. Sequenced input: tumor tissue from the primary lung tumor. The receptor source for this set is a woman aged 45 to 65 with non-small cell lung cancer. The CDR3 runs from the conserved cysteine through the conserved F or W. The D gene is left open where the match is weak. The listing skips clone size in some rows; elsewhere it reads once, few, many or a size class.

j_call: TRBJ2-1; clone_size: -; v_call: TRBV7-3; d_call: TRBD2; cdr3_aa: CATAPGRANEQFF; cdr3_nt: TGTGCCACCGCACCCGGGAGGGCCAATGAGCAGTTCTTC
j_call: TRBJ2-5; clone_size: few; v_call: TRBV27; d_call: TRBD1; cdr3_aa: CASRGQGKETQYF; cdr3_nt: TGTGCCAGCAGGGGACAGGGGAAAGAGACCCAGTACTTC
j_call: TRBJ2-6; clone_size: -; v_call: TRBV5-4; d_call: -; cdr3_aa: CASSFTAFSGANVLTF; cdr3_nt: TGTGCCAGCAGCTTTACAGCTTTCTCTGGGGCCAACGTCCTGACTTTC
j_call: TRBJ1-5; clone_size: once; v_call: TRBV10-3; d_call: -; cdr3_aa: CAISELLSQPQHF; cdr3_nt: TGTGCCATCAGTGAGCTTTTATCTCAGCCCCAGCATTTT
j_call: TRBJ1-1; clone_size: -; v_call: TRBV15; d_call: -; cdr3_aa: CATSSWIQDFHTEAFF; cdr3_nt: TGTGCCACCAGCTCGTGGATCCAGGATTTTCACACTGAAGCTTTCTTT
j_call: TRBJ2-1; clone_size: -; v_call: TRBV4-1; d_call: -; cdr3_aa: CASSPEITLASYNEQFF; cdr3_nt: TGCGCCAGCAGCCCAGAAATAACACTGGCCTCCTACAATGAGCAGTTCTTC
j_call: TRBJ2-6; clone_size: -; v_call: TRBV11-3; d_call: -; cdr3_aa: CASSFGPWGSGANVLTF; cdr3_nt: TGTGCCAGCAGCTTCGGGCCCTGGGGGTCTGGGGCCAACGTCCTGACTTTC
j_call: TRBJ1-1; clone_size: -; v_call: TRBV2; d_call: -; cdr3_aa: CASSKLPRNTEAFF; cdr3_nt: TGTGCCAGCAGTAAATTACCCCGAAACACTGAAGCTTTCTTT
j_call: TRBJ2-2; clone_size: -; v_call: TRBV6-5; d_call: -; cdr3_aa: CASSYIGTGELFF; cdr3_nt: TGTGCCAGCAGTTACATAGGGACCGGGGAGCTGTTTTTT
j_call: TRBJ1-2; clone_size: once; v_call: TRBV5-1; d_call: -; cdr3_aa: CASSLDGRSFASYGYTF; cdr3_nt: TGCGCCAGCAGCTTGGATGGACGTTCCTTTGCTAGCTATGGCTACACCTTC
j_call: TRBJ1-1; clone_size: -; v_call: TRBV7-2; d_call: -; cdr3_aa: CASSPDGLLGTEAFF; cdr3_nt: TGTGCCAGCAGCCCGGACGGACTCTTGGGCACTGAAGCTTTCTTT
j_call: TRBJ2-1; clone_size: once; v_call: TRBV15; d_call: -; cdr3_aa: CATSGGRGPAYNEQFF; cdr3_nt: TGTGCCACCAGCGGGGGGCGCGGGCCTGCCTACAATGAGCAGTTCTTC
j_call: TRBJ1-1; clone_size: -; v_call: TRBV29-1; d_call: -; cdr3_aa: CSATGYLNTEAFF; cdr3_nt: TGCAGTGCAACAGGGTACCTTAACACTGAAGCTTTCTTT
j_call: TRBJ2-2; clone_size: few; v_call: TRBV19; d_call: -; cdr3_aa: CASSIFGDTGELFF; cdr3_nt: TGTGCCAGTAGTATATTCGGGGACACCGGGGAGCTGTTTTTT
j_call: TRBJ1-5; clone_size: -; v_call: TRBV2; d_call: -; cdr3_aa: CASTIGSNQPQHF; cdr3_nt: TGTGCCAGCACGATCGGGAGCAATCAGCCCCAGCATTTT
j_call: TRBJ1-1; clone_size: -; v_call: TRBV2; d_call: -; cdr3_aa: CASRIYTEAFF; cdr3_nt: TGTGCCAGCAGGATTTACACTGAAGCTTTCTTT
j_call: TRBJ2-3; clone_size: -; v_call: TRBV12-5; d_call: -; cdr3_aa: CASGLVRTDTQYF; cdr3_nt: TGTGCTAGTGGTTTGGTAAGGACAGATACGCAGTATTTT